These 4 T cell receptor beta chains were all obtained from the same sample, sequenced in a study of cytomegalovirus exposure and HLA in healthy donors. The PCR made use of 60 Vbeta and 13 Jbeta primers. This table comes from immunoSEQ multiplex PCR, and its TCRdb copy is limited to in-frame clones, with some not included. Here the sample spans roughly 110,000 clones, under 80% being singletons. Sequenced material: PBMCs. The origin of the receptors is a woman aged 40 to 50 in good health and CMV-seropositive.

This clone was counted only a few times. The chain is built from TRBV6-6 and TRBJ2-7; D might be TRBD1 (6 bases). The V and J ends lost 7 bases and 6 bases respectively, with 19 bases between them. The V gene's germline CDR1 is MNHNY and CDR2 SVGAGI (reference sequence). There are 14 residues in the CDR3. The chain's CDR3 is CASNNRDIGAEQYF. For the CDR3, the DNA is TGTGCCAGCAATAACCGGGACATTGGGGCCGAGCAGTACTTC.

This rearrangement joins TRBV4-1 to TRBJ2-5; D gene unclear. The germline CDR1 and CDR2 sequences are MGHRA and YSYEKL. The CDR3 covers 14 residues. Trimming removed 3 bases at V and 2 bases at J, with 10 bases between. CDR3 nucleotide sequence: TGCGCCAGCAGCCAGATGACAAATCAAGAGACCCAGTACTTC. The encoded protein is CASSQMTNQETQYF.

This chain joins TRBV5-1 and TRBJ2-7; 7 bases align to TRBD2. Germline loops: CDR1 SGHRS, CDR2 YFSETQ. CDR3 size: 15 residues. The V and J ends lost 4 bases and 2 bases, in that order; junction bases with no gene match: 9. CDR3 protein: CASSPWTSPAYEQYF. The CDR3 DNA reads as TGCGCCAGCAGCCCCTGGACTAGTCCCGCCTACGAGCAGTACTTC.

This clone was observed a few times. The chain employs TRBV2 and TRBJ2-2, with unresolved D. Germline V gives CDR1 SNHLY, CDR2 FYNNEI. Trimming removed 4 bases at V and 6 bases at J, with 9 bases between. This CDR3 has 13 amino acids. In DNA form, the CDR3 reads TGTGCCAGCAGTGGAATTCGGTCCGGGGAGCTGTTTTTT. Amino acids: CASSGIRSGELFF.